The entry that follows covers one T cell receptor beta chain sequence. TCRdb's table, derived via immunoSEQ multiplex PCR, lists solely in-frame clones and lacks some. The sample contains over 150,000 clones, roughly 84% of which appear only once. J gave up 2 bases and V 3 bases, and 10 bases lay outside the gene matches. The germline V gene has CDR1 SGHRS and CDR2 YFSETQ. CDR3 length: 18 amino acids. This specimen comes from a study of blood T cell repertoires in COVID-19. Study summary: Sample material is recorded as cDNA or gDNA derived from T cells, B-cell-depleted T cells, or PBMCs.

Enrolled through a virtual design, the participants were between 18 and 89 years of age and came from about two dozen US areas. This clonotype was obtained from a woman aged 45-60 years who had recovered from COVID-19. V and J are TRBV5-1 and TRBJ2-1; 11 nucleotides align to TRBD2. Sequencing was carried out using PBMCs or T cells enriched from blood (not recorded which). The CDR3 loop reads CASSSSTSGITTYNEQFF. In DNA, the CDR3 is TGCGCCAGCAGCTCGTCGACTAGCGGGATCACGACCTACAATGAGCAGTTCTTC.